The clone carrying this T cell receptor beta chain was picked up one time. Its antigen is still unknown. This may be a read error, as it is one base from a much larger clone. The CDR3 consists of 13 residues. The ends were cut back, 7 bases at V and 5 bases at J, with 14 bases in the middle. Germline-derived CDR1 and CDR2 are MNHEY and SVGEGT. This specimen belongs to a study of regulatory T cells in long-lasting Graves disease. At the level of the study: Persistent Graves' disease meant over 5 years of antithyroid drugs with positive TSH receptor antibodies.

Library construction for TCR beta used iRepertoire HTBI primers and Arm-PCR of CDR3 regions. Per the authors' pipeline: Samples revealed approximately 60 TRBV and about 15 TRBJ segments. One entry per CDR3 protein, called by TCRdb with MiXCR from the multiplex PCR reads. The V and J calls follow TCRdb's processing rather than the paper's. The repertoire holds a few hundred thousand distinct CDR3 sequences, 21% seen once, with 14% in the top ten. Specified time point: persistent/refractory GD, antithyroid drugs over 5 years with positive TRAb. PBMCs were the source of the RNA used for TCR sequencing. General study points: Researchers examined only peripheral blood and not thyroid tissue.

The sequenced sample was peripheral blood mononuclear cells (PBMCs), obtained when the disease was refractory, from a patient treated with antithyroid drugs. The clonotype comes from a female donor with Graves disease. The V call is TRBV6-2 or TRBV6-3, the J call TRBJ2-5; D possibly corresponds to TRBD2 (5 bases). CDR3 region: CASNPRTGETQYF. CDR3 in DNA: TGTGCCAGCAATCCTAGGACGGGGGAGACCCAGTACTTC.